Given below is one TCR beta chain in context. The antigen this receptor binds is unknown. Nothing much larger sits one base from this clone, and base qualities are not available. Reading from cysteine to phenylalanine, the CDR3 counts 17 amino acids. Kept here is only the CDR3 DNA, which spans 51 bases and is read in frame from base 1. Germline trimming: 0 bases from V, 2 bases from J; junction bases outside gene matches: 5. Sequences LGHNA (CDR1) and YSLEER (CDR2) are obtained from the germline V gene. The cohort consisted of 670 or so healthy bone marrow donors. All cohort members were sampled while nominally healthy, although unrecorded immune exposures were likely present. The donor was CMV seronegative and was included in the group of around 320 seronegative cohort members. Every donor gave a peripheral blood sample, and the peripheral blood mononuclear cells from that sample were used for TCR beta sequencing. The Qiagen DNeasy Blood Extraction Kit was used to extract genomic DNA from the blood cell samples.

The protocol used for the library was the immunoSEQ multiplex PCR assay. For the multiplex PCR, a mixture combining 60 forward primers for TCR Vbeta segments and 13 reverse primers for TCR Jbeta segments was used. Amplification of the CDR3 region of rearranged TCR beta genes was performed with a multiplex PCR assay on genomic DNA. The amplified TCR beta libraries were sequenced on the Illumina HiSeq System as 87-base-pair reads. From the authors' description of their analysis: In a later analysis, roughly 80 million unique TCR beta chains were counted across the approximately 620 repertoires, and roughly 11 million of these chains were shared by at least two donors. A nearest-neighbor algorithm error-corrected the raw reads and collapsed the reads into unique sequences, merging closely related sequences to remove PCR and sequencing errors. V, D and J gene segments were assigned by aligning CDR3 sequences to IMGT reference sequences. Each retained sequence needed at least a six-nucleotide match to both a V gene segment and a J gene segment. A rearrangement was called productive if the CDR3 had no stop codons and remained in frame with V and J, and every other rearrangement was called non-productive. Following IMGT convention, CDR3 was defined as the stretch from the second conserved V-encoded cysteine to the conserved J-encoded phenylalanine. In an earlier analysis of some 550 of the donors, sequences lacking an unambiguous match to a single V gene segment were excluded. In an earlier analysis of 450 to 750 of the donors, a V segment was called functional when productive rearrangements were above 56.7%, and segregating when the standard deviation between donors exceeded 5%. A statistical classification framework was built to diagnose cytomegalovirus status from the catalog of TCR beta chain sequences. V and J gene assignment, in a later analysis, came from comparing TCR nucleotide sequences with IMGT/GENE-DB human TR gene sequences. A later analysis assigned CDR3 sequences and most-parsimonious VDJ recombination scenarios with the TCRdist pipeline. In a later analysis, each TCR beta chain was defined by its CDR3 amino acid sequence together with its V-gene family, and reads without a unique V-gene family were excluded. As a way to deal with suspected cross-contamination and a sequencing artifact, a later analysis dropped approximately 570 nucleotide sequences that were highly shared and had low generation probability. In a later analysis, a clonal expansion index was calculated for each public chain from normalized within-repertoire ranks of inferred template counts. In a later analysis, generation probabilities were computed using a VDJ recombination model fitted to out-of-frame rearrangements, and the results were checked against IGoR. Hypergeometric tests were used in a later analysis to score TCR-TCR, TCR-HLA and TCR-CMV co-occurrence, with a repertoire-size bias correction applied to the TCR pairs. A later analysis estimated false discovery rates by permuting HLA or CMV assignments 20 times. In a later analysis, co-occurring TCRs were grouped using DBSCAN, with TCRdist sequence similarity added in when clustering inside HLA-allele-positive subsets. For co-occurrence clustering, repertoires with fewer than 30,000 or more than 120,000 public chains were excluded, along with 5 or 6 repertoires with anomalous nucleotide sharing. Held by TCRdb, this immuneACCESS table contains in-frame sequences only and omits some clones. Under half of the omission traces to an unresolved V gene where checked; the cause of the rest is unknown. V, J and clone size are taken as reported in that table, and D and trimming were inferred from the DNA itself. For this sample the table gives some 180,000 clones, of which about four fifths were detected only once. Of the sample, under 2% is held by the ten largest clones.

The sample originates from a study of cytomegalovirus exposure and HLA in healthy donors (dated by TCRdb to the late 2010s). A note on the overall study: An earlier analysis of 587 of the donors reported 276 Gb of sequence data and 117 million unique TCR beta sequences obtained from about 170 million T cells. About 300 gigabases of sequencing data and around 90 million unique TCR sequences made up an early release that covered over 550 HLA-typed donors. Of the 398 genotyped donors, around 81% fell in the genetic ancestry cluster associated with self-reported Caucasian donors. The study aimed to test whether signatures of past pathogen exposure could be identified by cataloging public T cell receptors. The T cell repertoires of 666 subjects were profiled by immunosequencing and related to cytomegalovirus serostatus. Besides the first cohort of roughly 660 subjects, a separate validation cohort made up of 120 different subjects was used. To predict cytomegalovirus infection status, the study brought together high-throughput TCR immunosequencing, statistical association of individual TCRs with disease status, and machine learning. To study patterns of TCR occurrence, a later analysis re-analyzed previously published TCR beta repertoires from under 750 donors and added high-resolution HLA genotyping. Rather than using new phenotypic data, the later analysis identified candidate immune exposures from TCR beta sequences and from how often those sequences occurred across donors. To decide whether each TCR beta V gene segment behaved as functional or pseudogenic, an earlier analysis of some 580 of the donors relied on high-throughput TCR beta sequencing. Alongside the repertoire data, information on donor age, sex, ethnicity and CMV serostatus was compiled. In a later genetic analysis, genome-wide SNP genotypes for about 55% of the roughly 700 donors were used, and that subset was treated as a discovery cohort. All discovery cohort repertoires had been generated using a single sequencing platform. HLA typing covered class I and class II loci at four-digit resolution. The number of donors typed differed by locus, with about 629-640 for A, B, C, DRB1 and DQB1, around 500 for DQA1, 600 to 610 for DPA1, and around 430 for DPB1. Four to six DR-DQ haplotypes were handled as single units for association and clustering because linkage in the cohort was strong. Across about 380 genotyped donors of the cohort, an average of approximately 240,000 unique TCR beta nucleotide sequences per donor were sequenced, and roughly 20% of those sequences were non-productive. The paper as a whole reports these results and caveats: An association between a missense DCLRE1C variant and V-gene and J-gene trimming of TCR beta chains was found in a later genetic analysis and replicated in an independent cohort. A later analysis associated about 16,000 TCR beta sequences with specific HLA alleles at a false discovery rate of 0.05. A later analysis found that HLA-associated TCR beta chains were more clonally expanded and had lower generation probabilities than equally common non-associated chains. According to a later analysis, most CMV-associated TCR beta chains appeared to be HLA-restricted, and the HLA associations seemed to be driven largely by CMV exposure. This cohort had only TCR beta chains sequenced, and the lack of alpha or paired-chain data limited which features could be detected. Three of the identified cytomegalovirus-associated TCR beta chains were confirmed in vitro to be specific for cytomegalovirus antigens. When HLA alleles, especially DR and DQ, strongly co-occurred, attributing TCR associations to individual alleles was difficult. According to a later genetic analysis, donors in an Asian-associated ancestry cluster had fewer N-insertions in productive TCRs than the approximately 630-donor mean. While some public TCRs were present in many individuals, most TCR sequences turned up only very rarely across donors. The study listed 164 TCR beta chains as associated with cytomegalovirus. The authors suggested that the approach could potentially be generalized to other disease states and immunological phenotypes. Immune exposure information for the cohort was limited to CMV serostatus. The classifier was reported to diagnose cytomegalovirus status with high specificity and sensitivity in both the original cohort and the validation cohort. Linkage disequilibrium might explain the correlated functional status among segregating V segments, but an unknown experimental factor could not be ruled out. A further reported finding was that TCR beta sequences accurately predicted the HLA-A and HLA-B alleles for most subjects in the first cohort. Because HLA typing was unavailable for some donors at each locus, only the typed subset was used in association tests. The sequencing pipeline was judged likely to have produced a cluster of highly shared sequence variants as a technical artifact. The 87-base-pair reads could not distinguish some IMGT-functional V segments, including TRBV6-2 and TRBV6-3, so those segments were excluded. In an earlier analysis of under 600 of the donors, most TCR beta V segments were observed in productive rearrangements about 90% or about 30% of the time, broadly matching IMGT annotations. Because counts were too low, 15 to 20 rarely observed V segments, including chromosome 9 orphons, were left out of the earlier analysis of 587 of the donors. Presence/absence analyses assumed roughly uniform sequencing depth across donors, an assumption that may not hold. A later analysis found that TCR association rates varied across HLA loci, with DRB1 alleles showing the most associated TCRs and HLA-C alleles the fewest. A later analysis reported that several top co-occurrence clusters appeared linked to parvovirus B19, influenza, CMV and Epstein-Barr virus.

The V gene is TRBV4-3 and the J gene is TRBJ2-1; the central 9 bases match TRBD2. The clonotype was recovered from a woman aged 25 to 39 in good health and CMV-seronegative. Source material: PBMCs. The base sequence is TGCGCCAGCAGCCAAGATGGGCTAGCGGGGACCTACAATGAGCAGTTCTTC. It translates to CASSQDGLAGTYNEQFF.